A single sample gave rise to the 29 T cell receptor beta chains below, sequenced in a study of technical replicates of blood from a handful of donors. TCRdb's copy holds only in-frame clones and misses some; the assay was immunoSEQ multiplex PCR. This table has tens of thousands of clones, roughly nine tenths appearing once. Sequencing was carried out using PBMCs. All receptors derive from a human donor in good health. Some clones in this sample may be carry-over from other donors' samples.

The genes are TRBV7-9 and TRBJ1-1, with TRBD1 as a possible D gene (5 bases). The V end lost 4 bases, the J end lost 6 bases, and 12 bases lay between the germline ends. Germline V lookup: CDR1 SEHNR, CDR2 FQNEAQ (reference sequence). The CDR3 loop spans 13 amino acids. The CDR3 DNA reads TGTGCCAGCAGCTCCGGAACAGGACCTGAAGCTTTCTTT. Amino acid sequence: CASSSGTGPEAFF.

This chain links TRBV18 with TRBJ1-3, with a tentative D call TRBD1 (5 bases). V lost 2 bases, J lost 0 bases, and 11 bases lay in between. The CDR3 is 16 residues long. Germline V lookup: CDR1 KGHSH, CDR2 LQKENI. For the CDR3, the DNA is TGTGCCAGCTCACCAATGACAGCTAGCTCTGGAAACACCATATATTTT. Amino acid sequence: CASSPMTASSGNTIYF.

The rearrangement uses TRBV29-1 and TRBJ2-1; TRBD1 aligns across 10 bases. CDR3 length equals 12 residues. With V trimmed by 3 bases and J by 10 bases, 3 bases remained unmatched. Germline V CDR1 and CDR2: SQVTM, ANQGSEA. The CDR3 region is CSVDDRGREQFF. CDR3 DNA sequence: TGCAGCGTTGATGACAGGGGGCGGGAGCAGTTCTTC.

V gene TRBV6-5 combines with J gene TRBJ2-7, with D unclear. There are 14 residues in the CDR3. With 4 bases removed from V and 0 bases from J, the gap between germline ends came to 10 bases. Germline CDR1 reads MNHEY; CDR2 reads SVGAGI. The CDR3 bases are TGTGCCAGCAGTTCCACGTCGAGCTCCTACGAGCAGTACTTC. This gives the protein CASSSTSSSYEQYF.

This clone appeared a single time. The V and J genes are TRBV19 and TRBJ1-4, with a possible D match to TRBD1 (6 bases). Trimming left V 4 bases short and J 3 bases short, with 9 bases between. The CDR3 covers 14 residues. Per germline, CDR1 LNHDA and CDR2 SQIVND (reference sequence). The CDR3 region is CASSTHRANEKLFF. CDR3 in DNA: TGTGCCAGTAGTACACACAGGGCTAATGAAAAACTGTTTTTT.

The V gene is TRBV5-4, the J gene TRBJ1-5; TRBD1 might be the D (6 bases). Between the trimmed V and J ends, which lost 6 bases and 4 bases, there was a span of 20 bases. The CDR3 runs to 16 residues. In germline, CDR1 is SGHNT, CDR2 YYREEE (reference sequence). CDR3 nucleotide sequence: TGTGCCAGCATCCGGACGCCCAGGGGTGTAAATCAGCCCCAGCATTTT. It codes for CASIRTPRGVNQPQHF.

The chain employs TRBV6-5 and TRBJ2-4; 8 bases agree with TRBD1. There are 14 residues in the CDR3. The trim removed 2 bases at V and 9 bases at J, leaving 6 bases unmatched. The germline CDR1 and CDR2 sequences are MNHEY and SVGAGI. The chain's CDR3 is CASSYGGQGGIQYF. For the CDR3, the DNA is TGTGCCAGCAGTTACGGCGGACAGGGCGGCATTCAGTACTTC.

The CDR3 sequence: CASSKETSGSLVPSNNEQFF. The CDR3 DNA sequence: TGTGCCAGCAGCAAAGAAACTAGCGGGAGCTTGGTCCCCTCGAACAATGAGCAGTTCTTC. V gene TRBV21-1 combines with J gene TRBJ2-1; the DNA was not compared with TRBD2, the D call given in the table. TRBV21-1 constitutes a pseudogene. This CDR3 is built from 20 residues.

The chain carries TRBV5-1 and TRBJ2-7; TRBD1 aligns across 9 bases. The V segment lost 4 bases and the J segment 5 bases; nucleotides outside the gene matches: 10. Looked up from germline, CDR1 is SGHRS and CDR2 is YFSETQ. The CDR3 contains 15 residues. CDR3 protein: CASSQRPRTGDEQYF. The DNA for the CDR3 is TGCGCCAGCAGCCAGAGACCCCGGACAGGGGACGAGCAGTACTTC.

This chain links TRBV7-2 with TRBJ1-1; D possibly corresponds to TRBD1 (6 bases). The CDR3 totals 15 residues. Trimming left V 1 base short and J 4 bases short, with 13 bases between. Germline assignment: CDR1 SGHTA and CDR2 FQGNSA. The CDR3 here is CASSLGGGASTEAFF. As DNA, the CDR3 is TGTGCCAGCAGCTTAGGGGGGGGCGCGAGCACTGAAGCTTTCTTT.

The chain has TRBV29-1 and TRBJ2-1; a weak D match, TRBD2 (7 bases). V shed 4 bases and J shed 5 bases, with 15 bases lying between them. The CDR3 runs 14 residues. Germline V gene sequence: CDR1 SQVTM, CDR2 ANQGSEA. CDR3 loop: CSVAGGGAHNEQFF. The CDR3 DNA sequence: TGCAGCGTTGCGGGTGGGGGGGCACACAATGAGCAGTTCTTC.

This chain connects TRBV6-5 to TRBJ2-7; TRBD1 agrees at 7 bases. Germline V gives CDR1 MNHEY, CDR2 SVGAGI. This CDR3 has 13 amino acids. With 6 bases clipped from V and 1 base from J, the junction kept 3 bases outside the gene matches. CDR3 DNA sequence: TGTGCCAGCAGCCCGGGACAGTCCTACGAGCAGTACTTC. Residues: CASSPGQSYEQYF.

This sequence joins TRBV4-2 and TRBJ2-1; 9 nucleotides line up with TRBD1. V gave up 0 bases and J gave up 7 bases; unmatched junction bases: 7. The CDR3 length is 16 residues. Germline V CDR1 and CDR2: LGHNA, YNFKEQ. Written as DNA, the CDR3 is TGTGCCAGCAGCCAAGATGGGGACAGGGTAAGGAATGAGCAGTTCTTC. Its translation is CASSQDGDRVRNEQFF.

The V and J genes are TRBV2 and TRBJ2-7; perhaps TRBD1 as D (6 bases). Trimming removed 4 bases at V and 5 bases at J, with 12 bases between. Germline CDR1 is SNHLY and CDR2 is FYNNEI. The CDR3 is 13 amino acids. CDR3 in amino acids: CASSVHRAHEQYF. CDR3 nucleotides: TGTGCCAGCAGTGTCCACAGGGCCCACGAGCAGTACTTC.

This rearrangement joins TRBV6-1 to TRBJ1-1, with unresolved D. The CDR3 has 14 residues. Germline V lookup: CDR1 MNHNS, CDR2 SASEGT. V lost 7 bases and J 2 bases, leaving 14 bases between the germline ends. In DNA, the CDR3 is TGTGCCAGCAAACGGGAATTTGGTAACACTGAAGCTTTCTTT. Translated: CASKREFGNTEAFF.

V and J are TRBV7-3 and TRBJ1-1; possible D gene TRBD1, 5 bases. The length of the CDR3 is 13 residues. Trimming removed 2 bases from V and 8 bases from J, with 12 bases in between. CDR1 and CDR2 from the germline V gene are SGHTA and FQGTGA. In nucleotides, the CDR3 is TGTGCCAGCAGCTTAGGCGACAGAATGGAAGCTTTCTTT. Its protein is CASSLGDRMEAFF.

The chain couples TRBV19 to TRBJ1-6; D may be TRBD1 (6 bases). CDR1 is LNHDA and CDR2 is SQIVND in the germline V gene (reference sequence). The CDR3 extends over 15 amino acids. V shed 7 bases and J shed 8 bases, with 18 bases lying between them. CDR3 region: CASTTTGPPYSPLHF. Here the CDR3 DNA reads TGTGCCAGTACAACGACAGGTCCTCCCTATTCACCCCTCCACTTT.

The gene calls are TRBV6-5 and TRBJ1-1, with 10 bases fitting TRBD1. With 6 bases clipped from V and 4 bases from J, the junction kept 2 bases outside the gene matches. This CDR3 contains 13 residues. CDR1 and CDR2 from the germline V gene are MNHEY and SVGAGI. This chain's CDR3 is CASRGTGVTEAFF. The CDR3 region has the DNA TGTGCCAGCAGGGGGACAGGGGTCACTGAAGCTTTCTTT.

This chain uses TRBV6-5 with TRBJ2-7; 7 nucleotides line up with TRBD2. V shed 2 bases, J shed 2 bases, and the junction held 6 bases outside the gene matches. Germline loops: CDR1 MNHEY, CDR2 SVGAGI. The length of the CDR3 is 15 residues. CDR3 sequence (DNA): TGTGCCAGCAGTTACCGTAGCGGGCATACCTACGAGCAGTACTTC. This gives the protein CASSYRSGHTYEQYF.

The chain joins TRBV30 to TRBJ2-7, with 9 nucleotides matching TRBD1. The CDR3 has 12 residues. Germline CDR1 reads GTSNPN; CDR2 reads SVGIG (reference sequence). V shed 4 bases, J shed 3 bases, and the junction held 1 base outside the gene matches. CDR3 sequence reads: CAWKDRGYEQYF. Here the CDR3 DNA reads TGTGCCTGGAAGGACAGGGGCTACGAGCAGTACTTC. Filled out from reference TRBV30 and TRBJ2-7, the complete variable domain reads SQTIHQWPATLVQPVGSPLSLECTVEGTSNPNLYWYRQAAGRGLQLLFYSVGIGQISSEVPQNLSASRPQDRQFILSSKKLLLSDSGFYLCAWKDRGYEQYFGPGTRLTVT.

The chain is built from TRBV7-2 and TRBJ2-1, with 7 bases matching TRBD2. Germline V gives CDR1 SGHTA, CDR2 FQGNSA. Germline trimming cut 5 bases from V and 1 base from J; bases unmatched to any gene: 5. CDR3 size: 15 residues. CDR3 nucleotide sequence: TGTGCCAGCAGCCGGGGGGTCTTTTCCTACAATGAGCAGTTCTTC. It encodes CASSRGVFSYNEQFF.

V usage is TRBV2 and J usage is TRBJ1-2, with D hard to call. The CDR3 is made up of 12 amino acids. Germline V lookup: CDR1 SNHLY, CDR2 FYNNEI. V was cut by 5 bases and J by 8 bases, with 12 bases left in between. This CDR3 is CASSYSIGGYTF. As DNA, the CDR3 is TGTGCCAGCAGTTACTCAATCGGGGGCTACACCTTC.

The chain recombines TRBV30 with TRBJ2-2; TRBD2 might be the D (5 bases). Trimming removed 0 bases from V and 3 bases from J, with 11 bases in between. The CDR3 has 15 residues. Germline V gene sequence: CDR1 GTSNPN, CDR2 SVGIG (reference sequence). The chain's CDR3 is CAWSVPFGDTGELFF. The CDR3 DNA reads as TGTGCCTGGAGTGTACCGTTCGGGGACACCGGGGAGCTGTTTTTT.

The CDR3 DNA is TGTGCCAGCAGCGTAGCTAGCGGGGGGTACAATGAGCAGTTCTTC. Protein product: CASSVASGGYNEQFF. The chain links TRBV9 to TRBJ2-1; 11 bases are shared with TRBD2. Germline CDR1 and CDR2: SGDLS and YYNGEE. V lost 0 bases and J lost 4; bases outside the gene matches: 0. The CDR3 sequence is 15 residues long.

The chain couples TRBV29-1 to TRBJ2-5; unclear D gene. From germline, CDR1 is SQVTM and CDR2 ANQGSEA. The CDR3 has 12 residues. V was trimmed by 4 bases and J by 2 bases, leaving 8 bases between them. The CDR3 is CSVGLQQETQYF. The CDR3 DNA reads TGCAGCGTTGGGCTACAGCAAGAGACCCAGTACTTC.

This sequence joins TRBV2 and TRBJ2-3, with D maybe TRBD1 (5 bases). The CDR3 runs to 14 residues. Germline V gene lookup returns CDR1 SNHLY and CDR2 FYNNEI. Trimming cost V 6 bases and J 2 bases, with 12 bases left between them. Written as DNA, the CDR3 is TGTGCCAGCAGGAAGGGGCAGCTCACAGATACGCAGTATTTT. Protein sequence: CASRKGQLTDTQYF.

The chain has TRBV19 and TRBJ1-1; D is uncertain. Germline CDR1 and CDR2: LNHDA and SQIVND (reference sequence). Trimming left V 3 bases short and J 1 base short, with 15 bases between. The CDR3 covers 16 residues. CDR3 in amino acids: CASSILKAGGNTEAFF. DNA of the CDR3: TGTGCCAGTAGTATCCTAAAAGCTGGAGGGAACACTGAAGCTTTCTTT. Using reference TRBV19 and TRBJ1-1 for the parts outside the CDR3, the full variable domain is DGGITQSPKYLFRKEGQNVTLSCEQNLNHDAMYWYRQDPGQGLRLIYYSQIVNDFQKGDIAEGYSVSREKKESFPLTVTSAQKNPTAFYLCASSILKAGGNTEAFFGQGTRLTVV.

The chain carries TRBV10-3 and TRBJ2-1; D not certain. Between the trimmed V and J ends, which lost 4 bases and 6 bases, there was a span of 7 bases. The length of the CDR3 is 12 residues. The germline V gene has CDR1 ENHRY and CDR2 SYGVKD. This chain's CDR3 is CAISVFGNEQFF. The CDR3 DNA sequence: TGTGCCATCAGTGTGTTCGGCAATGAGCAGTTCTTC.

The chain links TRBV6-6 to TRBJ2-1; 13 bases are shared with TRBD2. The trim removed 7 bases at V and 6 bases at J, leaving 9 bases unmatched. CDR1 MNHNY and CDR2 SVGAGI come from the germline V gene (reference sequence). This CDR3 is built from 16 residues. The CDR3 here is CASTDWTSGRRNEQFF. The CDR3 region has the DNA TGTGCCAGCACCGACTGGACTAGCGGGAGACGCAATGAGCAGTTCTTC.